This T cell receptor beta chain was sequenced during a study of tumor-infiltrating lymphocytes in oesophageal squamous cell carcinoma. Using its own MiXCR run on the PCR reads, TCRdb lists one record per CDR3 protein. The sample records some 5,700 distinct CDR3 sequences, over 12% being singletons. CDR1 SNHLY and CDR2 FYNNEI come from the germline V gene. CDR3 length: 13 amino acids. The V end was cut by 7 bases, the J end by 3 bases, with 13 bases between. The chain joins TRBV2 to TRBJ2-7; D is perhaps TRBD2 (6 bases). The receptor comes from a male donor with esophageal squamous cell carcinoma. The sample comprised normal esophageal tissue next to the tumor. CDR3 sequence (DNA): TGTGCCAGCAATCGGGACTGGGACTACGAGCAGTACTTC. Its protein product is CASNRDWDYEQYF.